The source of this TCR beta chain is a study of CD8+ T cells in alopecia areata. Whole-study context: Oral tofacitinib, 5 to 10 mg twice daily, was given in an open-label trial. Points from the study as a whole: Persistence of many expanded lesional clones was seen in scalp and blood during tofacitinib.

This clone has only one observation. The antigen remains undetermined. CDR1 and CDR2 from the germline V gene are SGHRS and YFSETQ. The CDR3 has 15 amino acids. The V end was cut by 0 bases, the J end by 9 bases, with 16 bases between. TCR sequencing used cDNA made by reverse transcription of extracted RNA. Clones were read by immunoSEQ multiplex PCR, and TCRdb kept only the in-frame ones, dropping some. The repertoire holds under 200,000 clones, with 65% as singletons. The treatment: oral pan-JAK inhibitor, 5-10 mg twice daily. The input for sequencing was CD4+ T cells sorted from blood, taken at week 4, from a patient treated with tofacitinib. The sequence derives from a human donor with alopecia areata. This chain joins TRBV5-1 and TRBJ2-1; perhaps TRBD1 as D (6 bases). CDR3 sequence: CASSLDQGIRGEQFF. CDR3 nucleotide sequence: TGCGCCAGCAGCTTGGATCAGGGGATCAGGGGTGAGCAGTTCTTC. The full variable domain, with the rest looked up from reference TRBV5-1 and TRBJ2-1, is KAGVTQTPRYLIKTRGQQVTLSCSPISGHRSVSWYQQTPGQGLQFLFEYFSETQRNKGNFPGRFSGRQFSNSRSEMNVSTLELGDSALYLCASSLDQGIRGEQFFGPGTRLTVL.